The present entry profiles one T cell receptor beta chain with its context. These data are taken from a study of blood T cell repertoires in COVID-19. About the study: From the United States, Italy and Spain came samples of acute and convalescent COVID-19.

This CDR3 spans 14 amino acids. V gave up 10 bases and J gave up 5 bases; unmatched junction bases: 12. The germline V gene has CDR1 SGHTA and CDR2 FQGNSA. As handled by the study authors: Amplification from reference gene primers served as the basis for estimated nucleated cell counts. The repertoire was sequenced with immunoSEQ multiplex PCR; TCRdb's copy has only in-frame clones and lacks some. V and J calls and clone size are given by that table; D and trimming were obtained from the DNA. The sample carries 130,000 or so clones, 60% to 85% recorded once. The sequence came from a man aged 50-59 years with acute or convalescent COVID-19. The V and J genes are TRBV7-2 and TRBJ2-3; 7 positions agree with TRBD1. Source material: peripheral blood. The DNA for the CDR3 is TGTGCCACCGCGACGGGACAGTTGGGAGATACGCAGTATTTT. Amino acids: CATATGQLGDTQYF.